This TCR beta chain was profiled in a study of T cell responses to AZD1222 COVID-19 vaccine. Overall study results and limits: The CD4 TCRs associated with vaccination extended across spike and predominated at 160-218 and 743-854. Repertoire sampling was restricted to post-peak T cell response timepoints.

Trimming took 10 bases from V and 0 from J, leaving 13 bases between them. The CDR3 is 14 residues long. The germline gives CDR1 MDHEN, CDR2 SYDVKM. Some clones are missing from TCRdb's copy, which holds only in-frame ones; the method was immunoSEQ multiplex PCR. In the table there are fewer than 200,000 clones, approximately 90% of which are singletons. This clone appeared once. Its antigen remains unknown. The chain carries TRBV28 and TRBJ1-5; no firm D call. This material consisted of peripheral blood, taken 28 days after the second dose of the MenACWY control vaccine. This TCR derives from an adult who received the MenACWY meningococcal vaccine as a control. This CDR3 is CATQDGYSNQPQHF. In nucleotides, the CDR3 is TGTGCCACGCAGGACGGTTATAGCAATCAGCCCCAGCATTTT.